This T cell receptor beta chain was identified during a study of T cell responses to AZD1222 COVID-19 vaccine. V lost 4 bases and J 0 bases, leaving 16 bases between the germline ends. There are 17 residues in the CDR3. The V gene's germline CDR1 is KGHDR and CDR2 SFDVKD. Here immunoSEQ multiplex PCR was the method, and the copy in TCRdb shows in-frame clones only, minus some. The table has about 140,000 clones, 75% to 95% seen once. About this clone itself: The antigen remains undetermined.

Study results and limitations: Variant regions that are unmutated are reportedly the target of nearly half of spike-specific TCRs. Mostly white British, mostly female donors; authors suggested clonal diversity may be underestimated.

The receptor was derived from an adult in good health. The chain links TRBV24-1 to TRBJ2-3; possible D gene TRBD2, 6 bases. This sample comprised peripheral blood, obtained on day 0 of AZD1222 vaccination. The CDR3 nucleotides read TGTGCCACCAGTGACCTAACGGGACTTACTAGCACAGATACGCAGTATTTT. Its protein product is CATSDLTGLTSTDTQYF.